What follows describes a single T cell receptor beta chain. Its specificity is not known. This sample was included in a study of cytomegalovirus exposure and HLA in healthy donors. General study points: Follow-up analysis later connected one missense variant in DCLRE1C with trimming of TCR beta V- and J-genes. Researchers reported from a later analysis that most CMV-associated TCR beta chains appeared HLA-restricted.

Healthy bone marrow donors formed the donor group. Amplification used 60 Vbeta primers and 13 Jbeta primers. Here immunoSEQ multiplex PCR was the method, and the copy in TCRdb shows in-frame clones only, minus some. The table includes under 200,000 clones, 82% detected once. The germline V and J ends were trimmed by 2 bases and 6 bases, with 14 bases remaining between them. CDR1 is LGHNA and CDR2 is YSLEER in the germline V gene. The CDR3 covers 15 residues. The origin of this receptor is a girl aged 5 to 17 in good health and CMV-seropositive. The chain carries TRBV4-3 and TRBJ1-5, with D tentatively TRBD1 (6 bases). The sample consisted of PBMCs. This CDR3 reads CASSQLTGTGQPQHF. CDR3 DNA: TGCGCCAGCAGCCAACTTACAGGGACGGGTCAGCCCCAGCATTTT.